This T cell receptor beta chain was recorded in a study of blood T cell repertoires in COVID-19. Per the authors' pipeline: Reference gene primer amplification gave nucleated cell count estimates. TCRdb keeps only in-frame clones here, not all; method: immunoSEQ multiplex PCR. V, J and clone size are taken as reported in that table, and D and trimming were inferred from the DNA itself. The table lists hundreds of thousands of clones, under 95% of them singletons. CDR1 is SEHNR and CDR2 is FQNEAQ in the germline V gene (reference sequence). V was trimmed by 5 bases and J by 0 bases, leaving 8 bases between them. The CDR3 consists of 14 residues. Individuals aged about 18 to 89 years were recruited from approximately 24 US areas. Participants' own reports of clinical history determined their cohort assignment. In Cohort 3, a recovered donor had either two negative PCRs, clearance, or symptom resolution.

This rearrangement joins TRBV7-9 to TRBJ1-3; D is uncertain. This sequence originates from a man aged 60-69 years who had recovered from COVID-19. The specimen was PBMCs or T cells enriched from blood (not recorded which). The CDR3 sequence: CASSPPGSGNTIYF. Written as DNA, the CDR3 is TGTGCCAGCAGCCCACCGGGCTCTGGAAACACCATATATTTT.